One sample yielded the 27 T cell receptor beta chains listed below, sequenced in a study of blood T cells in healthy people across ages. Sample-barcoded 5' priming and a J-beta primer mix drove a second PCR of about 7 to 12 cycles. MiXCR, applied by TCRdb to the 5' RACE reads, yields one record per CDR3 protein. Counted here are roughly 2 million distinct CDR3 sequences, 49% occurring once; the ten biggest clones make up less than 2.5%. Source material: blood. The receptors derive from a woman in her forties in good health.

The chain couples TRBV11-2 to TRBJ1-2; D gene uncertain. CDR1 and CDR2 from the germline V gene are SGHAT and FQNNGV. The CDR3 consists of 14 residues. Trimming stripped 0 bases from V and 7 bases from J, with 12 bases between. The CDR3, as DNA: TGTGCCAGCAGCTTAGAGCGAGCCTATGGTGGCTACACCTTC. Translated, it gives CASSLERAYGGYTF.

The V gene is TRBV27, the J gene TRBJ2-3; tentatively, D is TRBD2 (5 bases). The CDR3 runs 16 residues. Germline V gene sequence: CDR1 MNHEY, CDR2 SMNVEV (reference sequence). Trimming shortened V by 2 bases and J by 0 bases, and 12 bases separated the two germline ends. CDR3 in DNA: TGTGCCAGCAGTTTAAGGGAGACTCCTAGCACAGATACGCAGTATTTT. Translation: CASSLRETPSTDTQYF.

This clonotype showed up just a few times. The genes are TRBV13 and TRBJ2-7; D possibly uses TRBD1 or TRBD2 (5 bases each). The length of the CDR3 is 17 residues. With 0 bases removed from V and 0 bases from J, the gap between germline ends came to 15 bases. Germline CDR1 PRHDT, CDR2 FYEKMQ (reference sequence). Here the CDR3 reads CASSLGFMGRSSYEQYF. The DNA for the CDR3 is TGTGCCAGCAGCTTAGGTTTTATGGGACGTAGCTCCTACGAGCAGTACTTC.

This chain joins TRBV10-3 and TRBJ2-1, with no clear D. Germline lookup yields CDR1 ENHRY and CDR2 SYGVKD. The CDR3 runs 11 residues. Trimming removed 10 bases from V and 5 bases from J, with 9 bases in between. This chain's CDR3 is CASRLDNEQFF. CDR3 DNA: TGTGCCAGCCGTTTGGACAATGAGCAGTTCTTC.

As for this clonotype: Germline is not matched at one junction end, which may reflect a read error. CDR3 in amino acids: CASSQDLSVREQYF. Here the CDR3 DNA reads TGCGCCAGCAGCCAAGATCTCTCGGTGAGGGAGCAGTATTTC. V and J are TRBV4-1 and TRBJ2-5; D is perhaps TRBD2 (5 bases). The CDR3 is 14 amino acids. CDR1 is MGHRA, CDR2 YSYEKL, per germline.

V and J are TRBV5-4 and TRBJ2-5, with TRBD2 identical over 7 bases. V trimming: 4 bases; J trimming: 2 bases; junction bases outside the gene matches: 14. This CDR3 is built from 17 residues. Germline assignment: CDR1 SGHNT and CDR2 YYREEE (reference sequence). The CDR3 loop reads CASSPDYPGGPQETQYF. CDR3 nucleotide sequence: TGTGCCAGCAGCCCTGACTATCCGGGGGGACCACAAGAGACCCAGTACTTC.

V gene TRBV3-1 combines with J gene TRBJ2-7; TRBD1 matches at 9 bases. Per germline, CDR1 LGHDT and CDR2 YNNKEL (reference sequence). The junction had 9 bases not matched to a gene; V was cut back by 3 bases and J by 3 bases. The CDR3 consists of 16 residues. Here the CDR3 reads CASSHSGQGGRYEQYF. The CDR3 DNA reads as TGTGCCAGCAGCCATTCGGGACAGGGTGGGCGCTACGAGCAGTACTTC.

Notes on this clonotype: Sequence at one end of the junction differs from germline and may be a read error. The V call is TRBV12-3 or TRBV12-4, the J call TRBJ2-2; D tentatively fits TRBD1 or TRBD2 (5 bases each). This CDR3 has 14 residues. Here the CDR3 DNA reads TGTGCCAGCGGTCAGGGAGCGAAAACCGGGGAGCTGTTTTTT. Encoded protein: CASGQGAKTGELFF.

CDR3 sequence: CASRIIQGNNEQFF. DNA of the CDR3: TGTGCCAGCAGAATTATACAGGGAAACAATGAGCAGTTCTTC. This chain links TRBV27 with TRBJ2-1; maybe TRBD1 (6 bases). This CDR3 spans 14 amino acids. V was shortened by 6 bases and J by 5 bases, with 14 bases between the two germline ends. Germline V gene data show CDR1 as MNHEY and CDR2 as SMNVEV (reference sequence).

The chain is built from TRBV6-2 or TRBV6-3 and TRBJ2-3; the D gene is possibly TRBD2 (6 bases). The V and J ends lost 0 bases and 2 bases respectively, with 15 bases between them. The germline CDR1 and CDR2 sequences are MNHEY and SVGEGT. This CDR3 spans 17 amino acids. This CDR3 reads CASSYSGTEGYTDTQYF. CDR3 DNA sequence: TGTGCCAGCAGTTACTCCGGGACGGAGGGTTACACAGATACGCAGTATTTT.

V gene TRBV24-1 combines with J gene TRBJ2-1; maybe TRBD2 (6 bases). The CDR3 is made up of 15 amino acids. Trimming removed 2 bases at V and 7 bases at J, with 14 bases between. CDR1 and CDR2 from the germline V gene are KGHDR and SFDVKD. The DNA of the CDR3 is TGTGCCACCAGTGATTCTAGTCTCGGAGGGAATGAGCAGTTCTTC. Translating it yields CATSDSSLGGNEQFF.

The chain recombines TRBV27 with TRBJ2-2; a possible D gene is TRBD1 (6 bases). With 5 bases removed from V and 3 bases from J, the gap between germline ends came to 16 bases. The germline gives CDR1 MNHEY, CDR2 SMNVEV (reference sequence). The CDR3 covers 16 residues. The CDR3 DNA reads as TGTGCCAGCAGTATATACAGGGACCCGGACACCGGGGAGCTGTTTTTT. Its translation is CASSIYRDPDTGELFF.

CDR3 region: CASSYGREVDEQFF. The CDR3 DNA sequence: TGTGCCAGCAGTTACGGCAGGGAGGTCGATGAGCAGTTCTTC. This chain connects TRBV6-2 or TRBV6-3 to TRBJ2-1; D perhaps matches TRBD2 (6 bases). There are 14 residues in the CDR3. Deletions cut 2 bases from V and 8 bases from J, with 13 bases between. Germline CDR1 is MNHEY and CDR2 is SVGEGT.

V is TRBV20-1 and J is TRBJ2-7; 9 positions agree with TRBD2. Losses at the gene ends were 6 bases for V and 10 bases for J; bases not matched to a gene: 16. The CDR3 runs 14 residues. Germline CDR1 and CDR2: DFQATT and SNEGSKA (reference sequence). CDR3 DNA: TGCAGTGCACGGAGCGGGGGGCTAACCGAGGCCCAGTACTTC. It is translated as CSARSGGLTEAQYF.

The J gene is TRBJ2-3, the V gene TRBV12-3 or TRBV12-4; weak D call: TRBD2 (7 bases). This CDR3 is built from 15 residues. The V end was cut by 6 bases, the J end by 5 bases, with 18 bases between. In DNA, the CDR3 is TGTGCCAGCAGGGACGTTCGGGGGGCGCAAGATACGCAGTATTTT. It translates to CASRDVRGAQDTQYF.

This clonotype was observed once. The junction does not match germline at one end; this may be a read error. This rearrangement joins TRBV7-2 to TRBJ1-4; no definite D call. Germline loops: CDR1 SGHTA, CDR2 FQGNSA. This CDR3 is 14 amino acids long. CDR3 nucleotides: TGTGCCAGCAGGAGCAGTGCAACTAATGGAAAACTGTTTTTT. Its protein is CASRSSATNGKLFF.

The chain combines TRBV14 with TRBJ1-6; D gene ambiguous. Per the germline V gene, CDR1 is SGHDN and CDR2 is FVKESK. CDR3 length: 14 amino acids. V was clipped by 2 bases and J by 6 bases, with 8 bases between them. CDR3 amino acids: CASSQWTFNSPLHF. The CDR3 nucleotides are TGTGCCAGCAGCCAATGGACTTTTAATTCACCCCTCCACTTT.

The V and J genes are TRBV7-2 and TRBJ1-5, with 8 bases that match TRBD1. The CDR3 contains 15 residues. Germline assignment: CDR1 SGHTA and CDR2 FQGNSA. The V gene end was trimmed by 0 bases and the J gene end by 4 bases; junction bases not matched to a gene: 2. The CDR3 nucleotides read TGTGCCAGCAGCTTAGCGGGACAGGTAAATCAGCCCCAGCATTTT. Protein product: CASSLAGQVNQPQHF.

The V and J genes are TRBV20-1 and TRBJ1-5; no clear D gene. Trimming took 5 bases from V and 0 from J, leaving 11 bases between them. CDR1 and CDR2 (germline): DFQATT, SNEGSKA (reference sequence). This CDR3 is built from 14 residues. CDR3: CSAGPGRSNQPQHF. In DNA, the CDR3 is TGCAGTGCTGGCCCCGGCCGTAGCAATCAGCCCCAGCATTTT.

The CDR3 reads CASTGFTYNEQYF. In DNA form, the CDR3 reads TGTGCCAGCACAGGGTTTACCTACAATGAGCAGTACTTC. The rearrangement uses TRBV6-2 or TRBV6-3 and TRBJ2-1, with D maybe TRBD1 (5 bases). The J call may be in error: the DNA end matches TRBJ2-7 better. The CDR3 has 13 amino acids. From germline, CDR1 is MNHEY and CDR2 SVGEGT.

The chain is built from TRBV27 and TRBJ2-1; TRBD1 agrees at 7 bases. V shed 5 bases and J 4 bases; nucleotides not matched to a gene: 11. The CDR3 loop spans 16 amino acids. Germline loops: CDR1 MNHEY, CDR2 SMNVEV (reference sequence). The CDR3 nucleotides read TGTGCCAGCAGTACCCGCCGGACAGGAGGATACAATGAGCAGTTCTTC. The encoded protein is CASSTRRTGGYNEQFF.

The gene calls are TRBV6-2 or TRBV6-3 and TRBJ2-4, with D uncertain. Per germline, CDR1 MNHEY and CDR2 SVGEGT. Trimming removed 2 bases from V and 1 base from J, with 6 bases in between. The CDR3 runs to 14 residues. CDR3: CASSYRAAKNIQYF. Here the CDR3 DNA reads TGTGCCAGCAGTTACCGGGCGGCCAAAAACATTCAGTACTTC.

This clonotype has more than one count but fewer than ten. The rearrangement joins TRBV20-1 to TRBJ2-1; TRBD1 is a possible D gene (5 bases). Deletions cut 0 bases from V and 7 bases from J, with 16 bases between. Germline V gene sequence: CDR1 DFQATT, CDR2 SNEGSKA (reference sequence). This CDR3 region has 15 residues. Written as DNA, the CDR3 is TGCAGTGCTAGAGATCGTGGGGCCCTAGGGAATGAGCAGTTCTTC. This codes for CSARDRGALGNEQFF.

The rearrangement links TRBV20-1 to TRBJ1-1; D is possibly TRBD1 (6 bases). The CDR3 contains 15 residues. Trimming cost V 1 base and J 2 bases, with 14 bases left between them. Germline V lookup: CDR1 DFQATT, CDR2 SNEGSKA (reference sequence). In DNA form, the CDR3 reads TGCAGTGCTAGAGTCCAGCAGGGGATTAACACTGAAGCTTTCTTT. Translated: CSARVQQGINTEAFF.

The chain links TRBV4-2 to TRBJ2-7; no reliable D call. With 0 bases removed from V and 2 bases from J, the gap between germline ends came to 17 bases. The CDR3 consists of 17 residues. Germline V gene sequence: CDR1 LGHNA, CDR2 YNFKEQ. The DNA for the CDR3 is TGTGCCAGCAGCCAAGATCGGACCCCCGTAGGCACCTACGAGCAGTACTTC. Translating it yields CASSQDRTPVGTYEQYF.

The chain has TRBV24-1 and TRBJ2-2; 8 bases are shared with TRBD1. Germline V gene sequence: CDR1 KGHDR, CDR2 SFDVKD. The ends lost 1 base at V and 6 bases at J; junction bases unmatched: 12. The CDR3 runs to 18 residues. In DNA form, the CDR3 reads TGTGCCACCAGTGATTTACGGAAGGACAGGGCCGTTCCCGGGGAGCTGTTTTTT. Residues: CATSDLRKDRAVPGELFF.

The sample holds a few counts of this clonotype. The chain uses TRBV20-1 and TRBJ1-1; D ambiguous. The CDR3 has 10 amino acids. CDR1 is DFQATT, CDR2 SNEGSKA, per germline (reference sequence). The V and J ends lost 6 bases and 8 bases respectively, with 10 bases between them. In DNA form, the CDR3 reads TGCAGTGCGAGCCACTCCGAAGCTTTCTTT. Translation: CSASHSEAFF.